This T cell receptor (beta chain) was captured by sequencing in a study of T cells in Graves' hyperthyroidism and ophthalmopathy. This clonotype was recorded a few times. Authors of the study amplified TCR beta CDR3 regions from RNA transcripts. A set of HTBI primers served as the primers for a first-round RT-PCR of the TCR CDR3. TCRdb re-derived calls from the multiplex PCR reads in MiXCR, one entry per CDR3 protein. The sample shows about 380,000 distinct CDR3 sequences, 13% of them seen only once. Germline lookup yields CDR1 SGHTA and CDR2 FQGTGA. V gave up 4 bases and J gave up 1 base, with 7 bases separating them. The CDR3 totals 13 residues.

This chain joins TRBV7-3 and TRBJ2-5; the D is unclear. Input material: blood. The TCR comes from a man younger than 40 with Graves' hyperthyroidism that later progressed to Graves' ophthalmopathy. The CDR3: CASSSKPQETQYF. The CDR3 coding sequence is TGTGCCAGCAGCTCCAAGCCCCAAGAGACCCAGTACTTC.